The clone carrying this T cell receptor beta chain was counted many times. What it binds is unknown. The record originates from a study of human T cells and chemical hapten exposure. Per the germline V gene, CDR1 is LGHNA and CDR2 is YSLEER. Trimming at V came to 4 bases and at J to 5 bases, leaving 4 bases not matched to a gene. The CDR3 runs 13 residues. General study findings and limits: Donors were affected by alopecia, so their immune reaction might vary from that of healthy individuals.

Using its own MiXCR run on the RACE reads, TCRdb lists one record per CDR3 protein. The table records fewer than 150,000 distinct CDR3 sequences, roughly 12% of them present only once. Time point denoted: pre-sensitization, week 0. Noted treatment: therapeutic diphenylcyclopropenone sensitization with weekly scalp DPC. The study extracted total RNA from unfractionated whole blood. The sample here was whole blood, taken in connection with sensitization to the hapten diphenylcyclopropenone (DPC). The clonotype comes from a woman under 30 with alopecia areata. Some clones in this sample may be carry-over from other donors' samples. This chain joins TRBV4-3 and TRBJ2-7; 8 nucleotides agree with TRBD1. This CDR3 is CASSPNRGNEQYF. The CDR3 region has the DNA TGCGCCAGCAGCCCAAACAGGGGGAACGAGCAGTACTTC.